This T cell receptor (beta chain) came from a study of cytotoxic CD8 clonotypes in ibrutinib-treated CLL. Study as a whole: Among the samples, the mean was around 260,000 productive templates and over 90,000 productive rearrangements. Findings and limits, study-wide: T-cell clonality at baseline went above that of age-matched healthy donors and rose and fell with circulating CD8+ T-cell counts.

TCR beta library input comprised around 2.1 micrograms of genomic DNA from cryopreserved PBMCs. Sequencing was designed to attain a depth spanning 1 in 200,000 to 1 in 1 million T cells. Repertoires were generated with immunoSEQ multiplex PCR, while TCRdb's copy carries only in-frame clones and drops some. This sample has roughly 220,000 clones; nearly 80% occur once, and the top ten carry about 10%. Points on this clone: What it recognizes is unknown.

Germline V lookup: CDR1 MNHEY, CDR2 SVGAGI. J lost 7 bases, V lost 6 bases, and 10 bases had no gene match. This CDR3 contains 15 residues. Sequenced material: PBMCs, taken after 12 months of ibrutinib treatment. The chain couples TRBV6-5 to TRBJ1-5, with 9 bases that match TRBD1. The source of this sequence is a human donor with chronic lymphocytic leukemia. CDR3 protein: CASSRGTGTGQPQHF. As DNA, the CDR3 is TGTGCCAGCAGCCGCGGGACAGGGACGGGACAGCCCCAGCATTTT.